This is a list of T cell receptor beta chains from one sample in a study of cytomegalovirus exposure and HLA in healthy donors. Some clones are missing from TCRdb's copy, which holds only in-frame ones; the method was immunoSEQ multiplex PCR. The table records about 150,000 clones, 70% to 85% of them present only once. Material: PBMCs. These receptor sequences come from a woman aged 50 to 60 in good health and CMV-seropositive. Each CDR3 is given with its conserved first and last residue. Each record gives: clone size, V gene, J gene, D gene, CDR3 protein, CDR3 DNA. D genes are given only for firm matches. Size is omitted from some rows. Given values are once, few, many or a class for expanded clones.

size: NA; V: TRBV30; J: TRBJ1-1; D: NA; CDR3: CAWSPRLVMNTEAFF; DNA: TGTGCCTGGAGTCCGAGACTGGTTATGAACACTGAAGCTTTCTTT
size: NA; V: TRBV19; J: TRBJ2-7; D: NA; CDR3: CASSSTWTYEQYF; DNA: TGTGCCAGTAGTTCGACTTGGACCTACGAGCAGTACTTC
size: NA; V: TRBV6-5; J: TRBJ1-5; D: TRBD1; CDR3: CASSSSGTGYQPQHF; DNA: TGTGCCAGCAGTTCGAGTGGGACAGGGTATCAGCCCCAGCATTTT
size: NA; V: TRBV18; J: TRBJ1-1; D: NA; CDR3: CVSSPRQGEGEAFF; DNA: TGTGTCAGCTCACCACGACAAGGGGAGGGTGAAGCTTTCTTT
size: NA; V: TRBV7-2; J: TRBJ2-2; D: TRBD2; CDR3: CASSLGTSGGRSGELFF; DNA: TGTGCCAGCAGCCTAGGGACTAGCGGGGGGAGATCGGGCGAGCTGTTTTTT
size: few; V: TRBV7-9; J: TRBJ2-7; D: NA; CDR3: CASSSDYSYEQYF; DNA: TGTGCCAGCAGCTCGGACTATTCCTACGAGCAGTACTTC
size: NA; V: TRBV5-5; J: TRBJ2-3; D: NA; CDR3: CASSRPGEVTDTQYF; DNA: TGTGCCAGCAGCCGACCGGGAGAGGTTACAGATACGCAGTATTTT
size: NA; V: TRBV19; J: TRBJ2-7; D: TRBD1; CDR3: CASSPLGRGRDEQYF; DNA: TGTGCCAGTTCCCCTCTTGGCAGGGGGCGAGACGAGCAGTACTTC
size: NA; V: TRBV7-8; J: TRBJ1-2; D: NA; CDR3: CASTVDREVCGYTF; DNA: TGTGCCAGCACCGTGGACCGGGAGGTTTGTGGCTACACCTTC
size: NA; V: TRBV2; J: TRBJ1-4; D: NA; CDR3: CASSLPGNEKLFF; DNA: TGTGCCAGCAGCCTACCAGGGAATGAAAAACTGTTTTTT
size: NA; V: TRBV7-2; J: TRBJ1-6; D: NA; CDR3: CASSSTGSRQNSPLHF; DNA: TGTGCCAGCAGCTCCACAGGGAGCAGGCAGAATTCACCCCTCCACTTT
size: NA; V: TRBV7-9; J: TRBJ1-3; D: TRBD1; CDR3: CASSLAQGVHTIYF; DNA: TGTGCCAGCAGCTTAGCACAGGGGGTACACACCATATATTTT
size: NA; V: TRBV29-1; J: TRBJ2-7; D: NA; CDR3: CSAMTAQSYEQYF; DNA: TGCAGCGCTATGACAGCCCAGTCCTACGAGCAGTACTTC
size: NA; V: TRBV30; J: TRBJ2-7; D: NA; CDR3: CARSLRGGYEQYF; DNA: TGTGCCCGGAGCCTAAGGGGAGGCTACGAGCAGTACTTC
size: few; V: TRBV19; J: TRBJ1-5; D: TRBD1; CDR3: CASSGAGGAILRPQHF; DNA: TGTGCCAGTAGTGGGGCAGGGGGCGCGATTTTGCGGCCCCAGCATTTT
size: NA; V: TRBV5-1; J: TRBJ1-5; D: NA; CDR3: CASSFEGGTNQPQHF; DNA: TGCGCCAGCAGCTTCGAGGGGGGGACCAATCAGCCCCAGCATTTT
size: NA; V: TRBV9; J: TRBJ2-2; D: TRBD2; CDR3: CASSVAVRGGSTGELFF; DNA: TGTGCCAGCAGCGTAGCAGTGCGGGGGGGAAGCACCGGGGAGCTGTTTTTT
size: NA; V: TRBV7-9; J: TRBJ1-2; D: NA; CDR3: CASNEGYSTGDYGYTF; DNA: TGTGCCAGCAACGAAGGGTACAGCACGGGGGACTATGGCTACACCTTC
size: once; V: TRBV19; J: TRBJ2-7; D: NA; CDR3: CASSPGIRTYEQYF; DNA: TGTGCCAGTTCCCCCGGGATCCGTACCTACGAGCAGTACTTC
size: NA; V: TRBV5-5; J: TRBJ1-1; D: NA; CDR3: CASSPSGQGGYTEAFF; DNA: TGTGCCAGCAGCCCTTCAGGGCAGGGAGGGTACACTGAAGCTTTCTTT
size: NA; V: TRBV7-2; J: TRBJ2-7; D: NA; CDR3: CASSPSYEQYF; DNA: TGTGCCAGCAGCCCATCCTACGAGCAGTACTTC
size: NA; V: TRBV4-2; J: TRBJ2-7; D: NA; CDR3: CASSQVGGGNEQYF; DNA: TGTGCCAGCAGCCAAGTAGGGGGGGGGAACGAGCAGTACTTC
size: NA; V: TRBV27; J: TRBJ2-3; D: TRBD1; CDR3: CASSPTGTGLDTQYF; DNA: TGTGCCAGCAGCCCCACCGGGACAGGGCTAGATACGCAGTATTTT
size: NA; V: TRBV7-9; J: TRBJ2-3; D: TRBD2; CDR3: CSSSLPGLAGGNTQYF; DNA: TGTTCCAGCAGCCTTCCCGGACTAGCGGGGGGGAATACGCAGTATTTT
size: NA; V: TRBV5-1; J: TRBJ1-1; D: NA; CDR3: CASSFRPGRNTEAFF; DNA: TGCGCCAGCAGCTTTCGACCAGGGCGGAACACTGAAGCTTTCTTT
size: NA; V: TRBV9; J: TRBJ2-1; D: TRBD2; CDR3: CASSPQGLAGHNEQFF; DNA: TGTGCCAGCAGCCCCCAGGGACTAGCGGGACACAATGAGCAGTTCTTC
size: NA; V: TRBV30; J: TRBJ1-3; D: NA; CDR3: CAWREGAGNTIYF; DNA: TGTGCCTGGAGAGAGGGGGCTGGAAACACCATATATTTT
size: few; V: TRBV28; J: TRBJ2-3; D: NA; CDR3: CASSLSPGTDTQYF; DNA: TGTGCCAGCAGCCTAAGTCCCGGGACAGATACGCAGTATTTT
size: NA; V: TRBV30; J: TRBJ1-2; D: TRBD1; CDR3: CASNQGARSYTF; DNA: TGTGCCTCGAACCAGGGGGCAAGGAGCTACACCTTC
size: NA; V: TRBV2; J: TRBJ1-5; D: NA; CDR3: CASSEVGGSNQPQHF; DNA: TGTGCCAGCAGTGAAGTGGGGGGGAGCAATCAGCCCCAGCATTTT
size: NA; V: TRBV28; J: TRBJ2-7; D: TRBD1; CDR3: CASSFRWTGQYEQYF; DNA: TGTGCCAGCAGCTTTCGGTGGACAGGACAGTACGAGCAGTACTTC
size: NA; V: TRBV10-1; J: TRBJ2-3; D: NA; CDR3: CASSESGRDTQYF; DNA: TGCGCCAGCAGTGAGTCGGGGCGCGATACGCAGTATTTT
size: NA; V: TRBV10-3; J: TRBJ2-3; D: TRBD2; CDR3: CAISALAGTTDTQYF; DNA: TGTGCCATCAGTGCCCTAGCGGGGACCACAGATACGCAGTATTTT
size: NA; V: TRBV7-2; J: TRBJ1-6; D: TRBD1; CDR3: CARPPGGGERNNSPLHF; DNA: TGTGCCAGACCACCAGGGGGTGGGGAAAGGAATAATTCACCCCTCCACTTT
size: NA; V: TRBV15; J: TRBJ1-6; D: NA; CDR3: CAIPWGGPLSSYNSPLHF; DNA: TGTGCCATCCCCTGGGGGGGTCCCCTCAGCTCCTATAATTCACCCCTCCACTTT
size: NA; V: TRBV18; J: TRBJ2-3; D: NA; CDR3: CASSPRGVRTDTQYF; DNA: TGTGCCAGCTCACCACGGGGCGTACGCACAGATACGCAGTATTTT
size: few; V: TRBV7-2; J: TRBJ1-6; D: TRBD1; CDR3: CASSLAAGGQNSPLHF; DNA: TGTGCCAGCAGCTTAGCGGCAGGGGGGCAGAATTCACCCCTCCACTTT
size: NA; V: TRBV7-9; J: TRBJ1-2; D: NA; CDR3: CASSLAGRERLYGYTF; DNA: TGTGCCAGCAGCTTAGCAGGGAGGGAGCGACTCTATGGCTACACCTTC
size: NA; V: TRBV6-5; J: TRBJ2-3; D: NA; CDR3: CASSYPDRPDTQYF; DNA: TGTGCCAGCAGTTACCCCGACAGGCCAGATACGCAGTATTTT